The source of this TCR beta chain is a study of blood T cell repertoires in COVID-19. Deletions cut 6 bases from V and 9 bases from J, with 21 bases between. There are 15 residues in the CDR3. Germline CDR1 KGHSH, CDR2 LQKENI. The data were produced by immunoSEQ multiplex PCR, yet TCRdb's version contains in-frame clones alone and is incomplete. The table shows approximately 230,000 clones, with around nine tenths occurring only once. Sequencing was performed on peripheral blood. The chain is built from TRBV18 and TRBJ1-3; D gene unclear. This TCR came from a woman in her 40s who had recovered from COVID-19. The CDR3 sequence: CASSLTTDSGVTIYF. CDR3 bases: TGTGCCAGCTCCCTGACGACGGACTCGGGAGTCACCATATATTTT.